This T cell receptor beta chain was profiled in a study of CD8+ T cells in alopecia areata. Study outcomes and limitations: Higher clonality and more expanded CD8+ clones appeared in lesional than normal scalp.

About this clone itself: Its antigen is unknown.

The treatment denotes: oral pan-JAK inhibitor, 5-10 mg twice daily. CDR1 is SGHTA, CDR2 FQGTGA, per germline. The CDR3 runs 14 residues. After removal of 5 bases from V and 7 bases from J, the junction contained 4 bases not matched to a gene. Reverse transcribed after extraction, RNA yielded cDNA as the sequencing template. Clones were sequenced by immunoSEQ multiplex PCR, and TCRdb holds only the in-frame ones, with some missing. The sample holds 150,000 to 200,000 clones; about three fifths are singletons and the top ten take 0.75% to 0.95%. The sample here was CD4+ T cells sorted from blood, taken at week 4, from a patient treated with tofacitinib. The clonotype was recovered from a human donor with alopecia areata. The chain links TRBV7-3 to TRBJ2-1, with TRBD2 identical over 11 bases. The CDR3 DNA reads TGTGCCAGCAGCGCTAGCGGGGGGCAGAATGAGCAGTTCTTC. Translated, it gives CASSASGGQNEQFF.